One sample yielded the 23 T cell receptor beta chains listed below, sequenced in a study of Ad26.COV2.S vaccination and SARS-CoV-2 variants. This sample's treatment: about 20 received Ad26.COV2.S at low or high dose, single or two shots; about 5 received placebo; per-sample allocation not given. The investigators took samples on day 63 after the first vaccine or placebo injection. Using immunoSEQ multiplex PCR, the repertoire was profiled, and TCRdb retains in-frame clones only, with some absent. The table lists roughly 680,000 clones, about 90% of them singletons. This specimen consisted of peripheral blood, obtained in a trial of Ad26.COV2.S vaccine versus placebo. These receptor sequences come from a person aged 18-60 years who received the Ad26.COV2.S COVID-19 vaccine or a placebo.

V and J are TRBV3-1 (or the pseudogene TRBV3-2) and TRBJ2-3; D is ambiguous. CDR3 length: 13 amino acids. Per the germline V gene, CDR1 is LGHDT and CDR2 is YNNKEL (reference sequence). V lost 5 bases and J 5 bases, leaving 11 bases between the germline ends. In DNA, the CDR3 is TGTGCCAGCAGCAGCTCTTTTCAAGATACGCAGTATTTT. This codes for CASSSSFQDTQYF.

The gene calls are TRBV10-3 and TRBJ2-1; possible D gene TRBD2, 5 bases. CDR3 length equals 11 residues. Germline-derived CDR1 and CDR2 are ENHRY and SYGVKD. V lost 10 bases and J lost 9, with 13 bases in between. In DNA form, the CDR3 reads TGTGCCAGTGCCTTGGGGAGTGAGCAGTTCTTC. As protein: CASALGSEQFF.

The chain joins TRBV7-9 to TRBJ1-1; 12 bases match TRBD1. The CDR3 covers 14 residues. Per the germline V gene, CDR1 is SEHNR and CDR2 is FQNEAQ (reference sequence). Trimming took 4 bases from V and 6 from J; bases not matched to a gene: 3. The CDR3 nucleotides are TGTGCCAGCAGCTGGGGACAGGGGGCCCCTGAAGCTTTCTTT. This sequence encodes CASSWGQGAPEAFF.

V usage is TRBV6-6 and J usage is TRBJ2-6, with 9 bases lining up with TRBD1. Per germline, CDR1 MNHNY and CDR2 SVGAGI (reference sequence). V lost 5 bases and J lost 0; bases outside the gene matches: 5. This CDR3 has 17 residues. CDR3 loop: CASSQTGGGSGANVLTF. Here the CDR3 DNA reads TGTGCCAGCAGTCAAACAGGGGGCGGCTCTGGGGCCAACGTCCTGACTTTC.

DNA of the CDR3: TGTGCCAGCAGTTACGAGGGGGGAAACATTCAGTACTTC. Amino acids: CASSYEGGNIQYF. J is TRBJ2-4 and V is TRBV6-5, with D tentatively TRBD1 or TRBD2 (6 bases each). The V end was cut by 2 bases, the J end by 6 bases, with 8 bases between. The CDR3 loop spans 13 amino acids. Germline V CDR1 and CDR2: MNHEY, SVGAGI.

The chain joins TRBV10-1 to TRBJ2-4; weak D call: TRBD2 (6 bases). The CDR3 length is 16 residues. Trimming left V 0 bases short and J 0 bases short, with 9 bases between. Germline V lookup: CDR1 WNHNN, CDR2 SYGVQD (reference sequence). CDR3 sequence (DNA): TGCGCCAGCAGTGAGTCGGGGGGAATAGCCAAAAACATTCAGTACTTC. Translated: CASSESGGIAKNIQYF.

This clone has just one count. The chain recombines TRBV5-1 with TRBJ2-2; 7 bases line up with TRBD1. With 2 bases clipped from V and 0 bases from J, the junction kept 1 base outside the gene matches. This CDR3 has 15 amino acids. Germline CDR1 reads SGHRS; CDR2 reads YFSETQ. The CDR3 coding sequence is TGCGCCAGCAGCTTTGACAGGGCGAACACCGGGGAGCTGTTTTTT. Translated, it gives CASSFDRANTGELFF.

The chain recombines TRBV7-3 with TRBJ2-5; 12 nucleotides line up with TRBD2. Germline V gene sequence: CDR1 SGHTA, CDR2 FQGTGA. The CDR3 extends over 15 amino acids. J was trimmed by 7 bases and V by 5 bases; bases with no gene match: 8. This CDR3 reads CASSPRLAGDRTQYF. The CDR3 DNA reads TGTGCCAGCAGCCCCCGACTAGCGGGGGATCGGACCCAGTACTTC.

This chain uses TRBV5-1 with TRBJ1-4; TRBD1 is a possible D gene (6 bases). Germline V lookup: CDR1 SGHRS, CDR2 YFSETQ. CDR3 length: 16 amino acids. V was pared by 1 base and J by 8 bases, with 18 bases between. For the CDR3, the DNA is TGCGCCAGCAGCTTGAGGACACAGGGTGGTGGCGAAAAACTGTTTTTT. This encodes CASSLRTQGGGEKLFF. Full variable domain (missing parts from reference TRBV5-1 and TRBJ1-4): KAGVTQTPRYLIKTRGQQVTLSCSPISGHRSVSWYQQTPGQGLQFLFEYFSETQRNKGNFPGRFSGRQFSNSRSEMNVSTLELGDSALYLCASSLRTQGGGEKLFFGSGTQLSVL.

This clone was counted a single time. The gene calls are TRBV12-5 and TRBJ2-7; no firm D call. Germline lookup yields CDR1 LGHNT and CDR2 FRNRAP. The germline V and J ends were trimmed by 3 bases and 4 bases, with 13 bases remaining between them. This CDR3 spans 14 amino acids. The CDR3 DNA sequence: TGTGCTAGTGGTTTCCCGGACGGAACGTACGAGCAGTACTTC. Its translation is CASGFPDGTYEQYF.

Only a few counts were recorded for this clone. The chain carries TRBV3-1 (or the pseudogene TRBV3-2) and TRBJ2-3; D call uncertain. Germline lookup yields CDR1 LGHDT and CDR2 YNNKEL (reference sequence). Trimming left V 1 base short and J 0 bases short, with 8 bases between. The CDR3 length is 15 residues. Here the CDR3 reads CASSQATPSTDTQYF. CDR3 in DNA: TGTGCCAGCAGCCAAGCTACGCCTAGCACAGATACGCAGTATTTT.

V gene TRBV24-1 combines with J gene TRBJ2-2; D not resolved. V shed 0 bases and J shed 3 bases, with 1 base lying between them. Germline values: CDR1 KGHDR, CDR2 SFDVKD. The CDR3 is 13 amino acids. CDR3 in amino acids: CATSDLYTGELFF. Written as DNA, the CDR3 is TGTGCCACCAGTGATTTGTACACCGGGGAGCTGTTTTTT.

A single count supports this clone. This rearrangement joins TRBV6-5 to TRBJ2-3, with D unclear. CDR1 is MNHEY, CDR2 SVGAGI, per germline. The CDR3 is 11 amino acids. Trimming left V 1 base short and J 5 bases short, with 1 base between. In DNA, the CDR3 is TGTGCCAGCAGTTACTTAGATACGCAGTATTTT. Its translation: CASSYLDTQYF.

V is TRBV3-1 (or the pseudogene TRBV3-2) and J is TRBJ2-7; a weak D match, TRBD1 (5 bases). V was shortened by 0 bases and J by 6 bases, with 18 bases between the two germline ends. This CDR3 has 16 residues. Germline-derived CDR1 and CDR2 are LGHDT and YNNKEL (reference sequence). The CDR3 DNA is TGTGCCAGCAGCCAAGATCCATTCACAGGTCAAGGCGAGCAGTACTTC. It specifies CASSQDPFTGQGEQYF.

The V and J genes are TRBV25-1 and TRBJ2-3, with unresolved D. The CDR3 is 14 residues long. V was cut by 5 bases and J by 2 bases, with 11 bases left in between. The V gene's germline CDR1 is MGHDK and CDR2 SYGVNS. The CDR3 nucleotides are TGTGCCAGCAGTAGAGTTAGTAACACAGATACGCAGTATTTT. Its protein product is CASSRVSNTDTQYF.

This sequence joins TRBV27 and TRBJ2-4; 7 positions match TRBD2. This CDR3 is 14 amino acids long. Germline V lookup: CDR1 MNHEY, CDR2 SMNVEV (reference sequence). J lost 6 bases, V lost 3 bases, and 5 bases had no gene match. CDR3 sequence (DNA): TGTGCCAGCAGTTTTGGGAGGGCGGGAAACATTCAGTACTTC. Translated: CASSFGRAGNIQYF.

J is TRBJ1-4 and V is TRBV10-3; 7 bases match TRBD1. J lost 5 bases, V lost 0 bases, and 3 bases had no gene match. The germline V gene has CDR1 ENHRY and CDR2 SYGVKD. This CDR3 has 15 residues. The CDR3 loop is CAISESPTGNEKLFF. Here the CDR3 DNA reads TGTGCCATCAGTGAGTCACCGACAGGGAATGAAAAACTGTTTTTT.

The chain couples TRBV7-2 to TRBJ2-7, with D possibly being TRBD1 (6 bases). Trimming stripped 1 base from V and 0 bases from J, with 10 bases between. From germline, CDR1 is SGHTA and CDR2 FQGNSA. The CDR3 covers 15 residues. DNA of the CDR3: TGTGCCAGCAGCTTAGTGGGGGACACCTCCTACGAGCAGTACTTC. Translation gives CASSLVGDTSYEQYF.

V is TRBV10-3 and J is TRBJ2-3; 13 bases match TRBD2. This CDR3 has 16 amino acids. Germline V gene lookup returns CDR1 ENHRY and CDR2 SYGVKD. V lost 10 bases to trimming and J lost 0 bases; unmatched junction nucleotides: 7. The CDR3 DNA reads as TGTGCCACCCGGACTAGCGGGAGCTTAAGCACAGATACGCAGTATTTT. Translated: CATRTSGSLSTDTQYF.

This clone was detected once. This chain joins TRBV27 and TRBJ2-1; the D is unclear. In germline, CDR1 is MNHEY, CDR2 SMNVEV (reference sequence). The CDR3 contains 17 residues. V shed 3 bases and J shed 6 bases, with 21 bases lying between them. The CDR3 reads CASSFSPGGAFLNEQFF. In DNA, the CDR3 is TGTGCCAGCAGTTTCTCCCCAGGCGGAGCATTCCTCAATGAGCAGTTCTTC.

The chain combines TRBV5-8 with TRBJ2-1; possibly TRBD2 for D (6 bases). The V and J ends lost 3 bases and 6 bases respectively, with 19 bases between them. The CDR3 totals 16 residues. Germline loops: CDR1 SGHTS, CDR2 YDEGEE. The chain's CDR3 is CASSSGTRGGANEQFF. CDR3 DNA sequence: TGTGCCAGCAGCTCTGGGACTCGAGGAGGGGCCAATGAGCAGTTCTTC.

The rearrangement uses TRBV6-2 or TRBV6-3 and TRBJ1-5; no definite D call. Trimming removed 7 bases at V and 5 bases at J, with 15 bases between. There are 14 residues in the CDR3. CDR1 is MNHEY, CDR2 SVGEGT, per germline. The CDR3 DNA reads TGTGCCAGCACCCCCGCCGGCCTGCATCAGCCCCAGCATTTT. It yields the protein CASTPAGLHQPQHF.

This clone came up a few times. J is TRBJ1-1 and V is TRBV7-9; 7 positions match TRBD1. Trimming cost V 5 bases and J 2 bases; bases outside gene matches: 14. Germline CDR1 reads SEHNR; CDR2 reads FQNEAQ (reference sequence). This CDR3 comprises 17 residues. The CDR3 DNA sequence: TGTGCCAGCAGCCAGACAGGGTCTAGGCCTTATAACACTGAAGCTTTCTTT. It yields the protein CASSQTGSRPYNTEAFF.